This T cell receptor (beta chain) is from a study of metastatic and nonmetastatic thyroid tumors. TCRdb reanalyzed the PCR reads with MiXCR. Altogether some 9,900 clones are present, about a third being singletons, with the ten largest covering roughly 4.8%. The sample holds many counts of this clone. All patients were treatment-naive before thyroid surgery. The receptor's source is a female donor with papillary thyroid cancer or a benign thyroid nodule (not recorded which). Some clones in this sample may be carry-over from other donors' samples. The specimen was tumor tissue.

The chain's CDR3 is CASSQPRYNEQFF. CDR3 sequence (DNA): TGTGCCAGCAGCCAACCCCGGTACAATGAGCAGTTCTTC. The chain combines TRBV25-1 with TRBJ2-1; D gene unclear. Between the trimmed V and J ends, which lost 6 bases and 4 bases, there was a span of 10 bases. There are 13 residues in the CDR3. The germline V gene has CDR1 MGHDK and CDR2 SYGVNS.